The next 10 T cell receptor beta chains were all read from a single sample in a study of cytomegalovirus exposure and HLA in healthy donors. Only in-frame clones appear in the TCRdb table, and some are missing; sequencing was by immunoSEQ multiplex PCR. The data hold under 400,000 clones, with roughly 86% observed a single time. Source material: PBMCs. These receptors all stem from a man aged 30 to 39 in good health and CMV-seronegative.

This rearrangement joins TRBV5-6 to TRBJ2-1; 8 bases are shared with TRBD2. The CDR3 runs to 18 residues. Germline V gives CDR1 SGHDT, CDR2 YYEEEE. With V trimmed by 4 bases and J by 6 bases, 18 bases remained unmatched. The CDR3 nucleotides are TGTGCCAGCAGCCCCCTCGGGGGGGGGCCTACCAAACCCAATGAGCAGTTCTTC. Translating gives CASSPLGGGPTKPNEQFF.

The chain joins TRBV5-1 to TRBJ2-1, with 9 bases that match TRBD1. Unmatched junction bases numbered 7, after V lost 6 bases and J lost 0 bases. The CDR3 contains 16 residues. Germline loops: CDR1 SGHRS, CDR2 YFSETQ. DNA for the CDR3: TGCGCCAGCAAAGACAGGGGGAGCCTCTCCTACAATGAGCAGTTCTTC. It codes for CASKDRGSLSYNEQFF.

The J gene is TRBJ2-7, the V gene TRBV4-2; weak D call: TRBD1 (6 bases). Germline CDR1 LGHNA, CDR2 YNFKEQ. The V end lost 0 bases, the J end lost 1 base, and 10 bases lay between the germline ends. The CDR3 length is 15 residues. Here the CDR3 DNA reads TGTGCCAGCAGCCAAGACCAGGGGCTATCCTACGAGCAGTACTTC. It specifies CASSQDQGLSYEQYF.

V is TRBV18 and J is TRBJ2-5; D ambiguous. CDR1 KGHSH and CDR2 LQKENI come from the germline V gene. The CDR3 consists of 12 residues. V was shortened by 4 bases and J by 1 base, with 4 bases between the two germline ends. In DNA form, the CDR3 reads TGTGCCAGCTCACATAGCCAAGAGACCCAGTACTTC. Encoded protein: CASSHSQETQYF.

V usage is TRBV27 and J usage is TRBJ2-1; D perhaps matches TRBD2 (7 bases). Germline lookup yields CDR1 MNHEY and CDR2 SMNVEV (reference sequence). V was shortened by 6 bases and J by 11 bases, with 17 bases between the two germline ends. There are 13 residues in the CDR3. CDR3 in amino acids: CASSPSAGAKQFF. CDR3 DNA sequence: TGTGCCAGCAGCCCCTCGGCGGGGGCGAAGCAGTTCTTC.

The V call is TRBV6-6, the J call TRBJ1-6; 7 bases line up with TRBD1. Germline CDR1 reads MNHNY; CDR2 reads SVGAGI (reference sequence). CDR3 length: 14 residues. Germline trimming cut 10 bases from V and 6 bases from J; bases unmatched to any gene: 9. CDR3 DNA sequence: TGTGCCACATACCCCGGGACAGCTAATTCACCCCTCCACTTT. Translated: CATYPGTANSPLHF.

The V and J genes are TRBV5-1 and TRBJ1-2; the match to TRBD1 covers 12 bases. The CDR3 covers 15 residues. Trimming took 4 bases from V and 7 from J; bases not matched to a gene: 8. Germline CDR1 and CDR2: SGHRS and YFSETQ. CDR3 protein: CASSQSGQGAGGYTF. CDR3 nucleotides: TGCGCCAGCAGCCAGTCGGGACAGGGGGCTGGTGGCTACACCTTC.

The J gene is TRBJ1-2, the V gene TRBV6-1, with a tentative D call TRBD1 (6 bases). Per germline, CDR1 MNHNS and CDR2 SASEGT. CDR3 length: 14 amino acids. Trimming took off 6 bases at V and 4 bases at J, with 15 bases between the two ends. The CDR3 DNA reads as TGTGCCAGCAGGGGCACAGGGATCAGCTATGGCTACACCTTC. Translation gives CASRGTGISYGYTF.

The chain couples TRBV5-1 to TRBJ1-1; 12 bases are a match to TRBD1. The length of the CDR3 is 16 residues. In germline, CDR1 is SGHRS, CDR2 YFSETQ. Unmatched junction bases numbered 10, after V lost 6 bases and J lost 4 bases. CDR3 DNA: TGCGCCAGCAACTCCCGGGACAGGGGGCCTTCCACTGAAGCTTTCTTT. Protein sequence: CASNSRDRGPSTEAFF. The complete variable domain, with remaining parts taken from reference TRBV5-1 and TRBJ1-1, reads KAGVTQTPRYLIKTRGQQVTLSCSPISGHRSVSWYQQTPGQGLQFLFEYFSETQRNKGNFPGRFSGRQFSNSRSEMNVSTLELGDSALYLCASNSRDRGPSTEAFFGQGTRLTVV.

J is TRBJ1-2 and V is TRBV7-8; D is undetermined. Between the trimmed V and J ends, which lost 0 bases and 4 bases, there was a span of 12 bases. Germline assignment: CDR1 SGHVS and CDR2 FQNEAQ. The CDR3 has 15 amino acids. CDR3 nucleotides: TGTGCCAGCAGCTTAGCTCTTCCTAGTCTCTATGGCTACACCTTC. Its protein is CASSLALPSLYGYTF.